One T cell receptor beta chain is described in this entry. The record originates from a study of spatial heterogeneity in lung cancer. TCRdb processed the 5' RACE reads anew with MiXCR; each CDR3 protein has one entry. Among about 85,000 distinct CDR3 sequences listed, about 20% were seen once. Time point of the sample: sample taken at primary tumor resection. The authors sequenced whole RNA from tumor, nontumor lung or frozen PBMC without sorting. Samples were donated by 72 untreated early-stage non-small cell lung cancer patients. This receptor was identified in a male donor with early-stage non-small cell lung cancer. The specimen was PBMCs, collected at surgery.

The CDR3 sequence is CASGLSRDRSSYNEQFF. The DNA of the CDR3 is TGTGCCAGCGGGCTCTCCCGGGACAGAAGCTCCTACAATGAGCAGTTCTTC. The genes are TRBV12-3 or TRBV12-4 and TRBJ2-1, with 7 positions matching TRBD1. J gave up 0 bases and V 8 bases, and 13 bases lay outside the gene matches. This CDR3 is built from 17 residues.